These T cell receptor beta chains were read from a single sample in a study of blood T cell repertoires in COVID-19. This table comes from immunoSEQ multiplex PCR, and its TCRdb copy is limited to in-frame clones, with some not included. The repertoire holds some 340,000 clones, with over 70% as singletons. The sample was peripheral blood. These receptor sequences come from a man younger than 40 with active or convalescent COVID-19. The CDR3 runs from the conserved cysteine through the conserved F or W. A D gene is named only where the DNA matches it firmly. Not all rows give a size; the values are once, few, many and, for expanded clones, a class.

J gene	V gene	D gene	clone size	CDR3 DNA	CDR3 protein
TRBJ1-6	TRBV7-3	-	few	TGTGCCAGCAGCTTAAACCCTGCGGGGTCACCCCTCCACTTT	CASSLNPAGSPLHF
TRBJ2-4	TRBV7-2	TRBD1	-	TGTGCCAGCAGCCTGGACAGGGAGAACATTCAGTACTTC	CASSLDRENIQYF
TRBJ2-2	TRBV27	TRBD1	-	TGTGCCAGCCGGGCCGGACAGGTTGACGGGGAGCTGTTTTTT	CASRAGQVDGELFF
TRBJ2-7	TRBV19	TRBD1	-	TGTGCCAGTAGTATAGGACAGGGGTCTTCTCGCGAGCAGTACTTC	CASSIGQGSSREQYF
TRBJ2-1	TRBV14	-	-	TGTGCCAGCAGCCCGGCAGGGGCGGGTTTTGAGCAGTTCTTC	CASSPAGAGFEQFF
TRBJ1-5	TRBV7-2	-	few	TGTGCCAGCAGCAATGAGTTGGGGGCAGAACAGCCCCAGCATTTT	CASSNELGAEQPQHF
TRBJ2-1	TRBV2	TRBD1	-	TGTGCCATTGGACAGGGAATCTACAATGAGCAGTTCTTC	CAIGQGIYNEQFF
TRBJ1-5	TRBV27	-	-	TGTGCCAGCAGGCCCACCGAGGGCAGCAATCAGCCCCAGCATTTT	CASRPTEGSNQPQHF
TRBJ1-1	TRBV19	-	-	TGTGCCAGTAGCCCATACCGGGGAGGCAGCACTGAAGCTTTCTTT	CASSPYRGGSTEAFF
TRBJ2-7	TRBV5-5	-	-	TGTGCCAGCAGCTTGGGGGGGCCCAACGAGCAGTACTTC	CASSLGGPNEQYF
TRBJ2-2	TRBV5-8	-	-	TGTGCCAGTGGGAAGCGGAACGGGGAGCTGTTTTTT	CASGKRNGELFF
TRBJ2-1	TRBV11-2	TRBD2	-	TGTGCCAGCAGCCCAATAGCGGGGGTGGAGCAGTTCTTC	CASSPIAGVEQFF
TRBJ2-5	TRBV29-1	TRBD2	-	TGCAGCGCCTCAGATCCAGGACTAGCGGGGCAAGAGACCCAGTACTTC	CSASDPGLAGQETQYF
TRBJ2-1	TRBV7-2	-	-	TGTGCCAGCAGCTTAGGGTCTGGGGCCCGTGTGTTCTTC	CASSLGSGARVFF
TRBJ2-7	TRBV11-3	-	-	TGTGCCAGCAGCGTTACCGGTGGCTACGAGCAGTACTTC	CASSVTGGYEQYF
TRBJ2-3	TRBV4-1	TRBD2	-	TGCGCCAGCAGTCTTACTAGCGGGGGCATCACAGATACGCAGTATTTT	CASSLTSGGITDTQYF
TRBJ1-2	TRBV28	-	-	TGTGCCTACACAGATACCTATGGCTACACCTTC	CAYTDTYGYTF
TRBJ1-5	TRBV10-3	TRBD1	-	TGTGCCATCTATCGGGACAGGGAGAATCAGCCCCAGCATTTT	CAIYRDRENQPQHF
TRBJ1-3	TRBV7-2	-	-	TGTGCCAGCAGCTTCACACAGGGCTCTGGAAACACCATATATTTT	CASSFTQGSGNTIYF
TRBJ2-1	TRBV2	TRBD1	-	TGTGCCAGCAGTGAAGGGACAGGGCTCTACAATGAGCAGTTCTTC	CASSEGTGLYNEQFF
TRBJ2-7	TRBV29-1	TRBD1	-	TGCAGCGTTGAAGTTGCAGGGGGCGTCGAGCAGTACTTC	CSVEVAGGVEQYF
TRBJ2-7	TRBV18	-	-	TGTGCCAGCTCACCGGGGGCGGGGGTAGGCGAGCAGTACTTC	CASSPGAGVGEQYF
TRBJ1-5	TRBV21-1	-	-	TGTGCCAGCAGCAAAGGAGGGTTGGGTCCCGGCATACAGCCCCAGCATTTT	CASSKGGLGPGIQPQHF
TRBJ1-5	TRBV6-5	-	-	TGTGCCAGCCTCCGCACTGCTGATCAGCCCCAGCATTTT	CASLRTADQPQHF
TRBJ1-2	TRBV13	-	-	TGTGCCAGCAGCCTCACAGGGAGGGCGCAAGGCGGCTACACCTTC	CASSLTGRAQGGYTF
TRBJ1-1	TRBV5-1	-	-	TGCGCCAGCAGCCCGGAAGGACAGTCTGGTCCGGGCGGAACTGAAGCTTTCTTT	CASSPEGQSGPGGTEAFF
TRBJ2-1	TRBV19	-	-	TGTGCCAGTTCCCTACAGGCCCGGCGCAGCTACAATGAGCAGTTCTTC	CASSLQARRSYNEQFF
TRBJ2-7	TRBV6-6	TRBD1	-	TGTGCCAGCAGGCAGACAGGGCGGTACGAGCAGTACTTC	CASRQTGRYEQYF
TRBJ2-3	TRBV7-2	TRBD2	once	TGTGCCAGCAGCTATAGGACTAGCAACACAGATACGCAGTATTTT	CASSYRTSNTDTQYF
TRBJ1-1	TRBV6-5	TRBD1	-	TGTGCCAGCGGCAGGGGGAAAGAAGCTTTCTTT	CASGRGKEAFF
TRBJ1-5	TRBV5-1	TRBD1	-	TGCGCCAGCAGCTTGGGGACAGGGTATCAGCCCCAGCATTTT	CASSLGTGYQPQHF
TRBJ1-6	TRBV5-8	-	-	TGTGCCAGCAGCTTGGCCGGGTGGACGGGGGAAAATAATTCACCCCTCCACTTT	CASSLAGWTGENNSPLHF
TRBJ1-1	TRBV6-6	-	once	TGTGCCAGCAGTCAAGACAGGTCTTTAGCTTTCTTT	CASSQDRSLAFF
TRBJ2-7	TRBV11-1	TRBD2	-	TGTGCCAGCAGCTTACAAGCGGGAGGTGGAGAGCAGTACTTC	CASSLQAGGGEQYF
TRBJ2-1	TRBV4-2	TRBD2	-	TGTGCCAGCAGCCAACCTGGACTAGCGGGGGGCAATGAGCAGTTCTTC	CASSQPGLAGGNEQFF
TRBJ2-7	TRBV27	TRBD2	-	TGTGCCAGCAGGCGAACGGCTAGCGGGAGTTACGAGCAGTACTTC	CASRRTASGSYEQYF
TRBJ2-7	TRBV2	-	-	TGTGCCAGCAGTGGGGGGACTGACACCTCCGAGCAGTACTTC	CASSGGTDTSEQYF
TRBJ1-3	TRBV30	TRBD1	-	TGTGCCTGGAGTATGGGACAGGGAGGAAACACCATATATTTT	CAWSMGQGGNTIYF
TRBJ2-3	TRBV27	-	-	TGTGCCAGCAGTATCCGCCGTGAGGCTACGCAGTATTTT	CASSIRREATQYF
TRBJ2-5	TRBV7-8	TRBD2	-	TGTGCCAGCAGCGCCCCCGGGACTAGCGGGATAAAAGAGACCCAGTACTTC	CASSAPGTSGIKETQYF
TRBJ2-3	TRBV12-1	-	once	TGTGCCAGCAGCTCCGTCAACAGGGGGCGACGGGGAGATACGCAGTATTTT	CASSSVNRGRRGDTQYF
TRBJ1-6	TRBV5-1	-	-	TGCGCCAGCAGCTTTAACAGGGCGAATTCACCCCTCCACTTT	CASSFNRANSPLHF
TRBJ2-2	TRBV7-2	-	-	TGTGCCAGCAGCTTGGCAGGGGAAACCGCCGGGGAGCTGTTTTTT	CASSLAGETAGELFF
TRBJ2-7	TRBV6-9	TRBD1	-	TGTGCCAGCAGTTATCCTCCAGAGCAGGGGGAGCCGGAGCAGTACTTC	CASSYPPEQGEPEQYF
TRBJ1-4	TRBV5-1	-	once	TGCGCCAGCAGCAGCAGGGAAGACGAAAAACTGTTTTTT	CASSSREDEKLFF